The 3 T cell receptor beta chains reported below all come from one sample, sequenced in a study of cytomegalovirus exposure and HLA in healthy donors. The PCR used 60 Vbeta and 13 Jbeta primers. Profiling relied on immunoSEQ multiplex PCR, and the TCRdb table lists in-frame clones only, not all of them. The sample carries approximately 100,000 clones, 85% recorded once. Material: PBMCs. Receptors originate from a man aged 40-55 years in good health and CMV-seropositive.

The rearrangement joins TRBV7-9 to TRBJ1-1, with unresolved D. CDR3 length equals 14 residues. Germline CDR1 and CDR2: SEHNR and FQNEAQ (reference sequence). V was clipped by 1 base and J by 0 bases, with 6 bases between them. The CDR3 sequence is CASSLVSVNTEAFF. CDR3 DNA sequence: TGTGCCAGCAGCTTAGTATCGGTGAACACTGAAGCTTTCTTT.

The chain links TRBV7-2 to TRBJ2-3; TRBD2 aligns across 9 bases. This CDR3 has 18 amino acids. Germline CDR1 SGHTA, CDR2 FQGNSA. After removal of 6 bases from V and 0 bases from J, the junction contained 13 bases not matched to a gene. The CDR3 DNA sequence: TGTGCCAGCAGTCGACAAGGGCAGCGGGGGGCGAGCACAGATACGCAGTATTTT. Protein: CASSRQGQRGASTDTQYF.

This chain joins TRBV27 and TRBJ1-5, with 8 bases that match TRBD1. The length of the CDR3 is 14 residues. V trimming: 7 bases; J trimming: 9 bases; junction bases outside the gene matches: 11. Germline V lookup: CDR1 MNHEY, CDR2 SMNVEV (reference sequence). The CDR3 DNA reads TGTGCCAGCAAACCTCAGGGGGCTGCGGGGCCCCAGCATTTT. Its translation is CASKPQGAAGPQHF.